Listed here is a single TCR beta chain. This specimen belongs to a study of CD8 T cells in Susac syndrome. Study details: Of the sequenced Susac syndrome patients, six had active disease and eight were in remission.

Blood CD8+ and CD4+ T cells underwent high-throughput TCR beta sequencing. CD8+ and CD4+ T cells were negatively isolated; TEMRA cells were FACS-enriched. With random hexamers, reverse transcription was performed on about 0.45 to 1 ug of RNA. TCRdb redid the calling of the immunoSEQ multiplex PCR reads with MiXCR, one entry per CDR3 protein. The table has 200,000 to 300,000 distinct CDR3 sequences, about 95% seen once; the top ten hold about 0.1%. The CDR3 sequence is 13 residues long. Germline lookup yields CDR1 SGHRS and CDR2 YFSETQ. Trimming left V 0 bases short and J 6 bases short, with 7 bases between.

Input material: CD4+ T cells from PBMCs. The rearrangement joins TRBV5-1 to TRBJ2-1; a possible D gene is TRBD1 (5 bases). This TCR derives from a human donor with Susac syndrome. The CDR3 DNA reads as TGCGCCAGCAGCTTGGAACAGGCCAATGAGCAGTTCTTC. This sequence encodes CASSLEQANEQFF.